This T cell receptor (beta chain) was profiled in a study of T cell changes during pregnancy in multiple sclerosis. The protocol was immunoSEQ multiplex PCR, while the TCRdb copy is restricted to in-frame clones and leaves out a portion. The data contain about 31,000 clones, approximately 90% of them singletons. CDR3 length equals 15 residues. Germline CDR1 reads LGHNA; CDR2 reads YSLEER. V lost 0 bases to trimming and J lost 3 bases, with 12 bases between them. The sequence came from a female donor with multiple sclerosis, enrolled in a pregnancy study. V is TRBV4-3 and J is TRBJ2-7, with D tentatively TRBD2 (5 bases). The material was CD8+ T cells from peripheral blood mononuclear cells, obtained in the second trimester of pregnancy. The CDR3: CASSQDRELLYEQYF. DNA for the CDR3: TGCGCCAGCAGCCAAGACCGGGAACTCCTCTACGAGCAGTACTTC.